The T cell receptor beta chain under discussion was sequenced for a study of blood T cell repertoires in COVID-19. The wider study: Samples came from the United States, Italy and Spain, spanning acute and convalescent COVID-19. T cells, B-cell-depleted T cells, or PBMCs supplied cDNA or gDNA.

Some clones are missing from TCRdb's copy, which holds only in-frame ones; the method was immunoSEQ multiplex PCR. The data show 110,000 to 150,000 clones, with approximately 91% seen just once and roughly a tenth held by the top ten. This receptor was identified in a man in his forties or fifties with active or convalescent COVID-19. The sequencing sample was made of peripheral blood.

The CDR3 reads CASSSGIYEQYF. CDR3 nucleotide sequence: TGTGCCAGCTCATCCGGGATATACGAGCAGTACTTC. This chain joins TRBV18 and TRBJ2-7; possible D gene TRBD2, 5 bases. The CDR3 sequence is 12 residues long. V lost 5 bases and J lost 4, with 9 bases in between. Germline V gene data show CDR1 as KGHSH and CDR2 as LQKENI.